This entry concerns a single T cell receptor beta chain. The antigen is undetermined. The PCR employed 60 Vbeta primers together with 13 Jbeta primers. Using immunoSEQ multiplex PCR, the repertoire was profiled, and TCRdb retains in-frame clones only, with some absent. The table has more than 110,000 clones, around 79% seen once; the top ten hold more than 0.85%. The CDR3 has 14 residues. The junction had 10 bases not matched to a gene; V was cut back by 3 bases and J by 8 bases. Germline CDR1 and CDR2: SGDLS and YYNGEE. The data originate from a study of cytomegalovirus exposure and HLA in healthy donors. Study-level findings and limits: In vitro confirmation showed three CMV-associated chains to be CMV antigen specific. Previous analysis showed most TCR beta V segments were productive about 87% or about 30% of the time.

The sample comprised PBMCs. The gene calls are TRBV9 and TRBJ1-1; 7 nucleotides agree with TRBD1. The sequence was obtained from a man aged 18 to 29 in good health and CMV-seronegative. The DNA for the CDR3 is TGTGCCAGCAGCGCGACAGGGCGGCCCTCAGAAGCTTTCTTT. Translated, it gives CASSATGRPSEAFF.